Following are 12 T cell receptor beta chains from one sample sequenced in a study of spatial heterogeneity in lung cancer. The time point is: sample taken at primary tumor resection. One entry per CDR3 protein results from TCRdb running MiXCR on the 5' RACE reads. The sample has 48,000 or so distinct CDR3 sequences, less than 5.5% seen once. The sequencing here drew on PBMCs, taken at surgery. The receptors were gathered from a male donor with early-stage non-small cell lung cancer.

This chain uses TRBV27 with TRBJ2-5; D may be TRBD1 (6 bases). The CDR3 is 14 amino acids. Per germline, CDR1 MNHEY and CDR2 SMNVEV (reference sequence). Trimming pared 6 bases from V and 1 base from J, leaving 12 bases between. CDR3 bases: TGTGCCAGCAGACAAGACAGGCGCCAAGAGACCCAGTACTTC. Translating gives CASRQDRRQETQYF.

Regarding this clonotype: This may be a read error, as it is one base from a much larger clone. This chain joins TRBV19 and TRBJ2-5; TRBD1 or TRBD2 may be the D gene (6 bases each). Germline CDR1 and CDR2: LNHDA and SQIVND (reference sequence). The CDR3 has 17 residues. V lost 5 bases and J lost 5, with 24 bases in between. The CDR3 region has the DNA TGTGCCAGTAGTCAGGGTAAATTATGGGGGGCGGCGGAGACCCAGTACTTC. Its protein product is CASSQGKLWGAAETQYF. The full variable domain, completed using reference TRBV19 and TRBJ2-5, is DGGITQSPKYLFRKEGQNVTLSCEQNLNHDAMYWYRQDPGQGLRLIYYSQIVNDFQKGDIAEGYSVSREKKESFPLTVTSAQKNPTAFYLCASSQGKLWGAAETQYFGPGTRLLVL.

In its sample, this clonotype was seen many times. V usage is TRBV5-1 and J usage is TRBJ2-6; D is unclear. The germline V gene has CDR1 SGHRS and CDR2 YFSETQ. The CDR3 loop spans 17 amino acids. V shed 0 bases and J shed 2 bases, with 12 bases lying between them. Here the CDR3 DNA reads TGCGCCAGCAGCTTGGAGGGTCGGGTTACTGGGGCCAACGTCCTGACTTTC. Residues: CASSLEGRVTGANVLTF.

In its sample, this clonotype was seen many times. The V call is TRBV5-6, the J call TRBJ1-2, with 9 bases identical to TRBD1. There are 16 residues in the CDR3. Germline V lookup: CDR1 SGHDT, CDR2 YYEEEE. The ends lost 0 bases at V and 3 bases at J; junction bases unmatched: 6. CDR3 sequence reads: CASSLVGTGTDYGYTF. The CDR3 DNA reads TGTGCCAGCAGCTTGGTAGGGACAGGGACGGACTATGGCTACACCTTC.

This clonotype was counted many times. The chain is built from TRBV15 and TRBJ1-5; D is ambiguous. The CDR3 covers 12 residues. Looked up from germline, CDR1 is LNHNV and CDR2 is YYDKDF (reference sequence). V was cut by 0 bases and J by 7 bases, with 4 bases left in between. Here the CDR3 reads CATSRDFQPQHF. The CDR3 DNA follows: TGTGCCACCAGCAGAGATTTCCAGCCCCAGCATTTT.

This clonotype was seen only a few times. This chain links TRBV7-2 with TRBJ2-3; 11 bases are shared with TRBD2. This CDR3 is 16 amino acids long. Germline CDR1 reads SGHTA; CDR2 reads FQGNSA. Trimming cost V 5 bases and J 4 bases; bases outside gene matches: 8. The DNA of the CDR3 is TGTGCCAGCAGCGACCTAGCGGGAGGACTGGCAGATACGCAGTATTTT. As protein: CASSDLAGGLADTQYF.

This clonotype was counted ten times or more. This sequence joins TRBV24-1 and TRBJ2-1; unclear D gene. V was shortened by 0 bases and J by 7 bases, with 12 bases between the two germline ends. The length of the CDR3 is 15 residues. The germline gives CDR1 KGHDR, CDR2 SFDVKD. CDR3 in amino acids: CATSDLGRTSNEQFF. As DNA, the CDR3 is TGTGCCACCAGTGATTTGGGCCGGACGTCGAATGAGCAGTTCTTC.

This clonotype was detected many times. The chain combines TRBV27 with TRBJ2-7, with 8 bases matching TRBD2. V was pared by 4 bases and J by 6 bases, with 20 bases of the junction left unmatched. Germline V CDR1 and CDR2: MNHEY, SMNVEV (reference sequence). This CDR3 region has 18 residues. Written as DNA, the CDR3 is TGTGCCAGCAGTTCCCCCCGACCCCGCTCCGGGAGGGGCGGCGAGCAGTACTTC. It encodes CASSSPRPRSGRGGEQYF.

CDR3 sequence reads: CASSLGGLAGDTQYF. DNA of the CDR3: TGTGCCAGCAGCTTAGGAGGACTAGCGGGAGATACGCAGTATTTT. This chain joins TRBV7-9 and TRBJ2-3, with TRBD2 matching 11 bases. The germline CDR1 and CDR2 sequences are SEHNR and FQNEAQ (reference sequence). V trimming: 1 base; J trimming: 5 bases; junction bases outside the gene matches: 2. The CDR3 length is 15 residues.

This clonotype has ten or more counts. The chain is built from TRBV7-8 and TRBJ2-3; D call uncertain. Germline values: CDR1 SGHVS, CDR2 FQNEAQ. This CDR3 has 14 amino acids. V was shortened by 1 base and J by 3 bases, with 8 bases between the two germline ends. The CDR3 region is CASSLDPRTDTQYF. CDR3 in DNA: TGTGCCAGCAGCTTAGACCCTAGAACAGATACGCAGTATTTT.

This clonotype was seen at least ten times. The chain combines TRBV29-1 with TRBJ1-1; possible D gene TRBD1, 6 bases. The CDR3 has 12 residues. V gave up 3 bases and J gave up 8 bases, with 13 bases separating them. Looked up from germline, CDR1 is SQVTM and CDR2 is ANQGSEA. This chain's CDR3 is CSVDGLGQEAFF. The CDR3 DNA follows: TGCAGCGTTGATGGGCTCGGACAGGAAGCTTTCTTT.

This clonotype was detected ten times or more. V gene TRBV28 combines with J gene TRBJ2-1, with D possibly TRBD2 on 6 matching bases. CDR1 and CDR2 (germline): MDHEN, SYDVKM. Trimming removed 7 bases at V and 4 bases at J, with 11 bases between. The CDR3 has 13 amino acids. The CDR3 loop reads CASTWDSYNEQFF. The DNA of the CDR3 is TGTGCCAGCACCTGGGACTCTTACAATGAGCAGTTCTTC. The complete variable domain, with remaining parts taken from reference TRBV28 and TRBJ2-1, reads DVKVTQSSRYLVKRTGEKVFLECVQDMDHENMFWYRQDPGLGLRLIYFSYDVKMKEKGDIPEGYSVSREKKERFSLILESASTNQTSMYLCASTWDSYNEQFFGPGTRLTVL.